The 17 T cell receptor beta chains below all came from one sample that was sequenced in a study of regulatory T cells in long-lasting Graves disease. With iRepertoire HTBI primers and Arm-PCR of CDR3 regions, TCR beta libraries were built. From the multiplex PCR reads, TCRdb called clonotypes with MiXCR, one entry per CDR3 protein. This table holds roughly 700,000 distinct CDR3 sequences, roughly 30% found once. Specified time point: persistent/refractory GD, antithyroid drugs over 5 years with positive TRAb. Researchers made the TCR library from RNA that was extracted from PBMCs. The material sequenced was peripheral blood mononuclear cells (PBMCs), taken when the disease was refractory, from a patient treated with antithyroid drugs. The receptors were gathered from a female donor with Graves disease.

This clonotype was seen more than once but under ten times. CDR3 in DNA: TGTGCCAGCAGCCCATCGGCGGGGCAGAACTATGGCTACACCTTC. It specifies CASSPSAGQNYGYTF. The chain employs TRBV2 and TRBJ1-2; TRBD1 is a possible D gene (5 bases). Germline loops: CDR1 SNHLY, CDR2 FYNNEI. Deletions cut 6 bases from V and 2 bases from J, with 16 bases between. The CDR3 runs 15 residues.

As regards this clonotype: The junction does not match germline at one end; this may be a read error. The V and J genes are TRBV14 and TRBJ1-5, with a tentative D call TRBD1 (5 bases). This CDR3 contains 15 residues. CDR1 is SGHDN and CDR2 is FVKESK in the germline V gene. As DNA, the CDR3 is TGTGCCAGCGGCCAGGGTGCCAGCAGCAATCAGCCCCAGCATTTT. It specifies CASGQGASSNQPQHF. Combining the CDR3 with reference TRBV14 and TRBJ1-5 gives the whole variable domain EAGVTQFPSHSVIEKGQTVTLRCDPISGHDNLYWYRRVMGKEIKFLLHFVKESKQDESGMPNNRFLAERTGGTYSTLKVQPAELEDSGVYFCASGQGASSNQPQHFGDGTRLSIL.

The rearrangement joins TRBV5-4 to TRBJ1-4, with D perhaps matching TRBD1 (5 bases). CDR3 length: 14 amino acids. Germline-derived CDR1 and CDR2 are SGHNT and YYREEE (reference sequence). V was cut by 9 bases and J by 2 bases, with 14 bases left in between. CDR3 in amino acids: CATSSGATNEKLFF. CDR3 coding DNA: TGTGCCACCTCAAGCGGGGCGACTAATGAAAAACTGTTTTTT.

This clonotype was detected ten times or more. The CDR3 sequence is CATSRGSGRGTQYF. The DNA of the CDR3 is TGTGCCACCAGTCGCGGTAGCGGGAGAGGGACCCAGTACTTC. The chain carries TRBV15 and TRBJ2-5; TRBD2 aligns across 9 bases. Germline CDR1 and CDR2: LNHNV and YYDKDF (reference sequence). CDR3 length: 14 residues. V dropped 6 bases and J dropped 7; count of bases not matched to a gene: 9. Looking up the rest from reference TRBV15 and TRBJ2-5 gives the full variable domain: DAMVIQNPRYQVTQFGKPVTLSCSQTLNHNVMYWYQQKSSQAPKLLFHYYDKDFNNEADTPDNFQSRRPNTSFCFLDIRSPGLGDTAMYLCATSRGSGRGTQYFGPGTRLLVL.

This clonotype was observed once. This rearrangement joins TRBV19 to TRBJ1-1; D perhaps matches TRBD1 (5 bases). This CDR3 comprises 15 residues. Deletions cut 1 base from V and 6 bases from J, with 15 bases between. In germline, CDR1 is LNHDA, CDR2 SQIVND (reference sequence). CDR3 sequence reads: CASSIVGRAVAEAFF. The CDR3 DNA reads TGTGCCAGTAGTATAGTCGGCAGGGCTGTCGCTGAAGCTTTCTTT.

Worth noting for this clonotype: This may come from a read error, since a much larger clone is one base off. This rearrangement joins TRBV12-3 or TRBV12-4 to TRBJ1-1; possibly TRBD1 for D (5 bases). This CDR3 has 15 residues. Trimming removed 5 bases at V and 0 bases at J, with 13 bases between. The CDR3 loop reads CASSGDLTVNTEAFF. The CDR3 DNA is TGTGCCAGCAGTGGGGACCTGACGGTGAACACTGAAGCTTTCTTT.

In its sample, this clonotype was seen many times. J is TRBJ1-2 and V is TRBV28, with 7 bases identical to TRBD1. V lost 4 bases, J lost 7 bases, and 15 bases stayed unmatched. The CDR3 extends over 16 amino acids. Germline V gives CDR1 MDHEN, CDR2 SYDVKM. The CDR3 DNA follows: TGTGCCAGCAGTTCGCCCAGGGGGGAGGAGACAGGTGGCTACACCTTC. This codes for CASSSPRGEETGGYTF.

This clonotype turned up a few times. The J gene is TRBJ1-2, the V gene TRBV14; possible D gene TRBD1, 6 bases. Trimming shortened V by 2 bases and J by 5 bases, and 18 bases separated the two germline ends. The CDR3 has 16 amino acids. The germline CDR1 and CDR2 sequences are SGHDN and FVKESK. CDR3 sequence: CASSQNRGQRGYGYTF. The CDR3 nucleotides read TGTGCCAGCAGCCAAAACCGGGGCCAAAGGGGGTATGGCTACACCTTC.

The V and J genes are TRBV5-1 and TRBJ2-7; 12 nucleotides match TRBD2. This CDR3 comprises 17 residues. J gave up 0 bases and V 0 bases, and 4 bases lay outside the gene matches. Germline CDR1 reads SGHRS; CDR2 reads YFSETQ. CDR3 nucleotides: TGCGCCAGCAGCTTGGGGCTAGCGGGAGGGAGCTCCTACGAGCAGTACTTC. Protein sequence: CASSLGLAGGSSYEQYF. Drawing the rest from reference TRBV5-1 and TRBJ2-7, the complete variable domain is KAGVTQTPRYLIKTRGQQVTLSCSPISGHRSVSWYQQTPGQGLQFLFEYFSETQRNKGNFPGRFSGRQFSNSRSEMNVSTLELGDSALYLCASSLGLAGGSSYEQYFGPGTRLTVT.

The chain is built from TRBV12-5 and TRBJ2-6, with 10 positions matching TRBD1. J was trimmed by 0 bases and V by 2 bases; bases with no gene match: 7. Germline values: CDR1 LGHNT, CDR2 FRNRAP. The CDR3 loop spans 19 amino acids. The CDR3 here is CASGLPIRTGGSGANVLTF. The CDR3 DNA reads TGTGCTAGTGGTTTGCCGATAAGGACAGGGGGCTCTGGGGCCAACGTCCTGACTTTC.

This clonotype was counted many times. The chain joins TRBV11-2 to TRBJ2-5; D remains unclear. The ends were cut back, 1 base at V and 5 bases at J, with 5 bases in the middle. CDR1 and CDR2 from the germline V gene are SGHAT and FQNNGV. This CDR3 contains 12 residues. The CDR3 region has the DNA TGTGCCAGCAGCTTAGTTTCCGAGACCCAGTACTTC. This translates into CASSLVSETQYF. Variable domain in full (rest from reference TRBV11-2 and TRBJ2-5): EAGVAQSPRYKIIEKRQSVAFWCNPISGHATLYWYQQILGQGPKLLIQFQNNGVVDDSQLPKDRFSAERLKGVDSTLKIQPAKLEDSAVYLCASSLVSETQYFGPGTRLLVL.

This rearrangement joins TRBV29-1 to TRBJ2-1; 9 positions match TRBD2. This CDR3 has 13 residues. From germline, CDR1 is SQVTM and CDR2 ANQGSEA. The ends lost 5 bases at V and 5 bases at J; junction bases unmatched: 4. In DNA, the CDR3 is TGCAGCGTTTGGACTAGCGACAACAATGAGCAGTTCTTC. Translation gives CSVWTSDNNEQFF.

The chain is built from TRBV15 and TRBJ2-5; TRBD1 is a possible D gene (6 bases). Germline assignment: CDR1 LNHNV and CDR2 YYDKDF (reference sequence). The CDR3 totals 15 residues. The germline V and J ends were trimmed by 1 base and 5 bases, with 14 bases remaining between them. The CDR3 is CATSRVTGLGETQYF. As DNA, the CDR3 is TGTGCCACCAGCAGAGTTACAGGGTTAGGGGAGACCCAGTACTTC.

The chain is built from TRBV6-2 or TRBV6-3 and TRBJ2-7; 11 nucleotides line up with TRBD1. The CDR3 runs 17 residues. V shed 2 bases, J shed 3 bases, and the junction held 9 bases outside the gene matches. Germline-derived CDR1 and CDR2 are MNHEY and SVGEGT. CDR3 sequence (DNA): TGTGCCAGCAGTTACAGCCGGGGACAGGGGGAAAACTACGAGCAGTACTTC. Protein sequence: CASSYSRGQGENYEQYF.

This clonotype has a handful of counts. The J gene is TRBJ1-5, the V gene TRBV5-5, with TRBD1 matching 10 bases. This CDR3 contains 17 residues. Per germline, CDR1 SGHKS and CDR2 YYEKEE (reference sequence). J lost 6 bases, V lost 0 bases, and 9 bases had no gene match. DNA for the CDR3: TGTGCCAGCAGCTTGGGGGACAGGGGAGGTAAGGGTCAGCCCCAGCATTTT. Its protein product is CASSLGDRGGKGQPQHF.

V is TRBV6-1 and J is TRBJ1-5; D is unclear. V was shortened by 8 bases and J by 3 bases, with 8 bases between the two germline ends. This CDR3 region has 12 residues. CDR1 is MNHNS and CDR2 is SASEGT in the germline V gene. CDR3 nucleotide sequence: TGTGCCAGCGGAGAGTACAATCAGCCCCAGCATTTT. Amino acid sequence: CASGEYNQPQHF.

This clonotype was recorded at least ten times. The gene calls are TRBV7-2 and TRBJ2-7; TRBD1 aligns across 7 bases. The ends lost 4 bases at V and 4 bases at J; junction bases unmatched: 10. The CDR3 runs 15 residues. Germline CDR1 and CDR2: SGHTA and FQGNSA. CDR3 coding DNA: TGTGCCAGCAGCTCTCGACCTGACAGGGAATACGAGCAGTACTTC. Amino acids: CASSSRPDREYEQYF.